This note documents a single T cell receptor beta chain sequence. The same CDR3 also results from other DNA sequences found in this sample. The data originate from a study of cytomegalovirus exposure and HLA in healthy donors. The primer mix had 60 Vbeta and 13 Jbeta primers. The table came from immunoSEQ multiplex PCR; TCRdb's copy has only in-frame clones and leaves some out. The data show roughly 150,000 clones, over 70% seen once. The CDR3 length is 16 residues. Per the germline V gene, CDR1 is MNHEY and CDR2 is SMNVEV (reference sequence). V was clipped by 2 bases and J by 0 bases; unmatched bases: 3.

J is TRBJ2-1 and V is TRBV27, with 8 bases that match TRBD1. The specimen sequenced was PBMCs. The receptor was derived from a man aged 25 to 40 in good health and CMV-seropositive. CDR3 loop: CASSLRTGSSYNEQFF. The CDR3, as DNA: TGTGCCAGCAGTTTACGGACAGGGAGCTCCTACAATGAGCAGTTCTTC.